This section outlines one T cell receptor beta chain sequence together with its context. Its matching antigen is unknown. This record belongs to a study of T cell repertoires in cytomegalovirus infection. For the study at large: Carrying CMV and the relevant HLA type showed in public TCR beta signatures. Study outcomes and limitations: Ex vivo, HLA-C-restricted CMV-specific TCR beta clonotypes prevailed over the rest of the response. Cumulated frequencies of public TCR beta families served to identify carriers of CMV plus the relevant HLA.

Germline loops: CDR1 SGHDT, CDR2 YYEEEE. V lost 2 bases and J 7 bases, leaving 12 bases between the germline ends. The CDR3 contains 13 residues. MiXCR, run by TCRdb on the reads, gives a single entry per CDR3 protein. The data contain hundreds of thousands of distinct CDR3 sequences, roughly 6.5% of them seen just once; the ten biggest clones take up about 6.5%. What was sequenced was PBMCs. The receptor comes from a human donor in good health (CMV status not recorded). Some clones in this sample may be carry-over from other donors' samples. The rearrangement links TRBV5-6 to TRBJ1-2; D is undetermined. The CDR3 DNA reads TGTGCCAGCAGCTTCCAGGATCCTCCTGGCTACACCTTC. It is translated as CASSFQDPPGYTF.